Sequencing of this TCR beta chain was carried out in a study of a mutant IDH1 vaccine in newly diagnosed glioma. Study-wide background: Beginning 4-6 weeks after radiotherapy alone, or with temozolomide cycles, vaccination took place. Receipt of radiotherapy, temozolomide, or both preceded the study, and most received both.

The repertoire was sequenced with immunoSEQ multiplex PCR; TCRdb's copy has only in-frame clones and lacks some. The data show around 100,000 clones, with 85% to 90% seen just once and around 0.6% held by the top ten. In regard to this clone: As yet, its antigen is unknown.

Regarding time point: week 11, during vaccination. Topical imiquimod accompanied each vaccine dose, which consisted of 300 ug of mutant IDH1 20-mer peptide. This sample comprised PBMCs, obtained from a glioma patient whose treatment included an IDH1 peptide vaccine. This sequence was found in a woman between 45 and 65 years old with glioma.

The CDR3 nucleotides are TGTGCCAGCAGTTACGACGGCCCTCGGCGGGCTTTCTTT. Its translation: CASSYDGPRRAFF. This chain uses TRBV6-5 with TRBJ1-1; no reliable D call. Looked up from germline, CDR1 is MNHEY and CDR2 is SVGAGI. The CDR3 has 13 residues. V gave up 2 bases and J gave up 11 bases, with 15 bases separating them.